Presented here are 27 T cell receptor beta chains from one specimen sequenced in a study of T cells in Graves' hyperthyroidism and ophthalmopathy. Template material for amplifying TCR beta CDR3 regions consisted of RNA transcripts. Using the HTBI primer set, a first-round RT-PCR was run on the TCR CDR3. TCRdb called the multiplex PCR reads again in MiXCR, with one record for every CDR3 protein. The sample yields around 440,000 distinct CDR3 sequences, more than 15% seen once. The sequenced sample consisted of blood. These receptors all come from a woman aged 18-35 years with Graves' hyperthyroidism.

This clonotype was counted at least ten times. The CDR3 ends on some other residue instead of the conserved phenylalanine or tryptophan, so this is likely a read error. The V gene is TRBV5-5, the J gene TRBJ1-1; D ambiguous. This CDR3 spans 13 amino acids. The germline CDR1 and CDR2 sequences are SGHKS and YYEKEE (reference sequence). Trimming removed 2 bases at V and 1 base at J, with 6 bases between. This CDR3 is CASSFDANTEAFL. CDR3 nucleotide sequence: TGTGCCAGCAGCTTCGACGCGAACACTGAAGCTTTCCTT.

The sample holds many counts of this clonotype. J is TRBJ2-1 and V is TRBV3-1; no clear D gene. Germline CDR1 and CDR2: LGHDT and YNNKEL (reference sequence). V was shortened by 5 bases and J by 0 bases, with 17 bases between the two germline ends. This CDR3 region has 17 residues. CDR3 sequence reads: CASSKKGSLFSYNEQFF. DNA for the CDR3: TGTGCCAGCAGCAAGAAGGGCAGCCTATTCTCCTACAATGAGCAGTTCTTC.

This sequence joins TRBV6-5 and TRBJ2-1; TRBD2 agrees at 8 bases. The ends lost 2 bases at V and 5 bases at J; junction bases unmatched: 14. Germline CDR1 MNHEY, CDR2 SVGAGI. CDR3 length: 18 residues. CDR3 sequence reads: CASSYPSGVAGPDNEQFF. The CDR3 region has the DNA TGTGCCAGCAGTTACCCAAGTGGGGTAGCGGGACCTGACAATGAGCAGTTCTTC.

The CDR3 region has the DNA TGTGCCAGTACCCGAGGGACCGTGAGTTTCTCTGGCTACACCTTC. Protein sequence: CASTRGTVSFSGYTF. This chain joins TRBV19 and TRBJ1-2; TRBD1 might be the D (5 bases). This CDR3 is built from 15 residues. Between the trimmed V and J ends, which lost 7 bases and 7 bases, there was a span of 22 bases. Germline values: CDR1 LNHDA, CDR2 SQIVND (reference sequence).

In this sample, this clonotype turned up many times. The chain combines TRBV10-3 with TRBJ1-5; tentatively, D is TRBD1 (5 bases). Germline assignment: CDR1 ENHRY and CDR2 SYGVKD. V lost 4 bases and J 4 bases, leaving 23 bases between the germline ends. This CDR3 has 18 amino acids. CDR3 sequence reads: CAISAYNRDLLTNQPQHF. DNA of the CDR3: TGTGCCATCAGTGCTTATAATCGGGACCTTTTAACTAATCAGCCCCAGCATTTT.

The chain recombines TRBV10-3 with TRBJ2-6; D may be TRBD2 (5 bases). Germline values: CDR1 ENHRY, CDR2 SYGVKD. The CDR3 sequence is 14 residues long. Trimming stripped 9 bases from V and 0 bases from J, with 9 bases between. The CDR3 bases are TGTGCCATTTCTCGGGGCTCTGGGGCCAACGTCCTGACTTTC. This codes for CAISRGSGANVLTF.

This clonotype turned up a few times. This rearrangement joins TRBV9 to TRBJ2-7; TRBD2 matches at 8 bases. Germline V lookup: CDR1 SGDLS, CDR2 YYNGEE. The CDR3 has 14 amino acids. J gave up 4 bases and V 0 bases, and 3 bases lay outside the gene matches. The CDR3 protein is CASSVGAGEYEQYF. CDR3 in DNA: TGTGCCAGCAGCGTAGGAGCGGGAGAGTACGAGCAGTACTTC.

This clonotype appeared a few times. CDR3 protein: CASSQEFVWGDREANTEAFF. CDR3 DNA: TGCGCCAGCAGCCAAGAGTTCGTGTGGGGTGACAGGGAGGCGAACACTGAAGCTTTCTTT. The V gene is TRBV4-1, the J gene TRBJ1-1; 7 bases fit TRBD1. The CDR3 covers 20 residues. Germline V gene lookup returns CDR1 MGHRA and CDR2 YSYEKL. With 0 bases clipped from V and 1 base from J, the junction kept 17 bases outside the gene matches.

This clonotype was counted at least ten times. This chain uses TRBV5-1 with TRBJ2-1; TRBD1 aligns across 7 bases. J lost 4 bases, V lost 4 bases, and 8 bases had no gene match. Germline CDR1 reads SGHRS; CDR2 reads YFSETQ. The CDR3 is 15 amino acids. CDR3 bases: TGCGCCAGCAGCCTACGACAGGGACAGTACAATGAGCAGTTCTTC. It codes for CASSLRQGQYNEQFF.

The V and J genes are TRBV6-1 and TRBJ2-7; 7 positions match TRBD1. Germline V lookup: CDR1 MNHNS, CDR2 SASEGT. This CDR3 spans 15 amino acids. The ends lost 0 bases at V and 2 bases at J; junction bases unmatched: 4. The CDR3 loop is CASSEAQTGPYEQYF. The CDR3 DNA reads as TGTGCCAGCAGTGAAGCGCAGACAGGGCCCTACGAGCAGTACTTC.

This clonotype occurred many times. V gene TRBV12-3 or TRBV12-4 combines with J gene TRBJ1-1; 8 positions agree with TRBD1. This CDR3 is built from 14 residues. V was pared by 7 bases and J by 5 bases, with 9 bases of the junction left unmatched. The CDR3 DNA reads TGTGCCAGCACCCAGAGGACAGGGAGGACTGAAGCTTTCTTT. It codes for CASTQRTGRTEAFF.

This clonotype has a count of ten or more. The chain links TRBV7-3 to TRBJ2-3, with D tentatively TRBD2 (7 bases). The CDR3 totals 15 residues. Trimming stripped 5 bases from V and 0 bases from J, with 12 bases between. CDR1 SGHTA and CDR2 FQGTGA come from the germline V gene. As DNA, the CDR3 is TGTGCCAGCAGCCGCGGGGGCGCTAGCACAGATACGCAGTATTTT. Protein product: CASSRGGASTDTQYF.

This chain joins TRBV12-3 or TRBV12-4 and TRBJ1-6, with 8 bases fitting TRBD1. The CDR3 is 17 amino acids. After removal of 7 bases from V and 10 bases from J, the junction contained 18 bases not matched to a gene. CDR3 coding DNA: TGTGCCAGCAAGGGTCCTAACTACGGACAGGGAGCCTCACCCCTCCACTTT. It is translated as CASKGPNYGQGASPLHF.

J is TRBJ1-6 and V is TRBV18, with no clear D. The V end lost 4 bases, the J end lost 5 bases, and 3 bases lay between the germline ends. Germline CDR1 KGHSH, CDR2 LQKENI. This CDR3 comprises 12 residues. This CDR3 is CASSRDNSPLHF. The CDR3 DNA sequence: TGTGCCAGCTCACGAGATAATTCACCCCTCCACTTT.

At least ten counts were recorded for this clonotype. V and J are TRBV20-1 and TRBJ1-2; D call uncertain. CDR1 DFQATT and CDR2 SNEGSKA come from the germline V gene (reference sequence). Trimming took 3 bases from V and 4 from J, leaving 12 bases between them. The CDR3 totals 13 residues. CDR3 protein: CSASLAQLYGYTF. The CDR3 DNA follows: TGCAGTGCTAGCCTAGCGCAACTCTATGGCTACACCTTC.

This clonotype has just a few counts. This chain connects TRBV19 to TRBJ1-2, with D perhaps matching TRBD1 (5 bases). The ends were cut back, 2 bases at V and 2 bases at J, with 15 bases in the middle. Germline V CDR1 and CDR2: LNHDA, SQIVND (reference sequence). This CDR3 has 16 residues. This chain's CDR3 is CASSIPQAEPNYGYTF. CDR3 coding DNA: TGTGCCAGTAGTATACCACAGGCAGAGCCAAACTATGGCTACACCTTC.

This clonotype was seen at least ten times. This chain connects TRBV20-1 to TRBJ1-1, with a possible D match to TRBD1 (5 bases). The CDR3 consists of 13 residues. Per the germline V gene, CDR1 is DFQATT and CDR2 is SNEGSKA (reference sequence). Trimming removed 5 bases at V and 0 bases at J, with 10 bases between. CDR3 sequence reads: CSAVQDMNTEAFF. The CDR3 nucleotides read TGCAGTGCTGTACAGGACATGAACACTGAAGCTTTCTTT.

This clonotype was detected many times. The CDR3: CASSPDGTSGRKTQYF. For the CDR3, the DNA is TGTGCCAGCTCACCCGACGGGACTAGCGGGAGAAAGACCCAGTACTTC. This chain links TRBV18 with TRBJ2-5, with TRBD2 matching over 14 bases. With V trimmed by 3 bases and J by 6 bases, 6 bases remained unmatched. CDR1 KGHSH and CDR2 LQKENI come from the germline V gene. The CDR3 covers 16 residues.

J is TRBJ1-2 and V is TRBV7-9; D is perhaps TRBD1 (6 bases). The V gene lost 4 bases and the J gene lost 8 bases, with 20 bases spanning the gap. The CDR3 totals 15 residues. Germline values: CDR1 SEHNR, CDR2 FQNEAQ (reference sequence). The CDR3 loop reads CASSSLGHLPWGYTF. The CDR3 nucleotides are TGTGCCAGCAGCTCTTTGGGACATCTCCCGTGGGGCTACACCTTC. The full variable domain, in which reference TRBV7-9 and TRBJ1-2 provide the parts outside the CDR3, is DTGVSQNPRHKITKRGQNVTFRCDPISEHNRLYWYRQTLGQGPEFLTYFQNEAQLEKSRLLSDRFSAERPKGSFSTLEIQRTEQGDSAMYLCASSSLGHLPWGYTFGSGTRLTVV.

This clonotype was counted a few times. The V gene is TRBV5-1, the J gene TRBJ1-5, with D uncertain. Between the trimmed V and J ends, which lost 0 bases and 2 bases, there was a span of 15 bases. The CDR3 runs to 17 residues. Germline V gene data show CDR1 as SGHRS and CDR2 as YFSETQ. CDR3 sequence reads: CASSLVRDSWGNQPQHF. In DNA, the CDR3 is TGCGCCAGCAGCTTGGTCCGGGATTCGTGGGGCAATCAGCCCCAGCATTTT.

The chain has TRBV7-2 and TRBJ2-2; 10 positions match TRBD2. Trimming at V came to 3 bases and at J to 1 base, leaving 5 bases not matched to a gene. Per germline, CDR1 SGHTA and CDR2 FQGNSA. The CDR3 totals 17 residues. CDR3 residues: CASSFRRLAGNTGELFF. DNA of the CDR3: TGTGCCAGCAGCTTCCGCCGACTAGCGGGGAACACCGGGGAGCTGTTTTTT.

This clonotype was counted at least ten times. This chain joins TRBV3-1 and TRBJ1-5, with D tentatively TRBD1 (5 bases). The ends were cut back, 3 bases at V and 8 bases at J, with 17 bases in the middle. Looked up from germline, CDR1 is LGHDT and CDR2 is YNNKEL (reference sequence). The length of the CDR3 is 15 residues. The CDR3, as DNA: TGTGCCAGCAGCCAGGGGACGCTTGCAATCAAGCCCCAGCATTTT. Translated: CASSQGTLAIKPQHF.

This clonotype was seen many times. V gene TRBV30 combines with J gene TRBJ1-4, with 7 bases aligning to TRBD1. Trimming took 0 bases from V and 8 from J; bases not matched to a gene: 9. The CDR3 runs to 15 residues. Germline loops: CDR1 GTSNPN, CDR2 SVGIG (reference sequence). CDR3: CAWSVGGQRGEKLFF. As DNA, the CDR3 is TGTGCCTGGAGTGTTGGGGGACAGCGGGGGGAAAAACTGTTTTTT.

This chain's CDR3 is CSARRGAYNSPLHF. DNA for the CDR3: TGCAGTGCCCGGAGAGGCGCCTATAATTCACCCCTCCACTTT. This chain connects TRBV20-1 to TRBJ1-6; D is unresolved. Germline CDR1 is DFQATT and CDR2 is SNEGSKA (reference sequence). The CDR3 has 14 amino acids. With 6 bases removed from V and 2 bases from J, the gap between germline ends came to 11 bases.

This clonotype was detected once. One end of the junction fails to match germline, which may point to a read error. The CDR3 DNA reads TGTGCCTGCAGCCCAGGACTAGCCTACGAGCAGTACTTC. Its translation is CACSPGLAYEQYF. This chain uses TRBV7-2 with TRBJ2-7, with 7 nucleotides matching TRBD2. Germline CDR1 SGHTA, CDR2 FQGNSA. The CDR3 has 13 residues.

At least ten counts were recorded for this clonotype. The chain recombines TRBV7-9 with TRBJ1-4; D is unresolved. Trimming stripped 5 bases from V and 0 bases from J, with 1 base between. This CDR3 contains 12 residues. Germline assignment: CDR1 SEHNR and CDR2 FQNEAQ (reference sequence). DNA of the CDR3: TGTGCCAGCAGCCCAACTAATGAAAAACTGTTTTTT. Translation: CASSPTNEKLFF.

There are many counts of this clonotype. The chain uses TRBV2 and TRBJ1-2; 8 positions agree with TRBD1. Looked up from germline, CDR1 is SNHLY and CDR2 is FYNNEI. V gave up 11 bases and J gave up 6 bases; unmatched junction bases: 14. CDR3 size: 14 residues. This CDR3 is CAGSRQGPLDGYTF. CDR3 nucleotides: TGTGCCGGATCTAGACAGGGGCCGCTGGATGGCTACACCTTC.